The sequence of this TCR beta chain was determined in a study of blood T cells in healthy people across ages. The use of a sample-barcoded 5' primer and a J-beta primer mix characterized a second PCR of roughly 7 to 12 cycles. TCRdb re-called the 5' RACE reads with MiXCR, one entry per CDR3 protein. The sample yields hundreds of thousands of distinct CDR3 sequences, 40% to 55% seen once. Regarding this clonotype: A much bigger clone sits one base away, suggesting this may be a read error.

Trimming took off 6 bases at V and 3 bases at J, with 8 bases between the two ends. This CDR3 is built from 12 residues. Germline assignment: CDR1 MNHNY and CDR2 SVGAGI (reference sequence). The TCR sequence derives from a man older than 75 in good health. The chain joins TRBV6-6 to TRBJ1-1; no firm D call. Source material: blood. The CDR3 loop is CASRFRDTEAFF. In nucleotides, the CDR3 is TGTGCCAGCAGGTTTCGGGACACTGAAGCTTTCTTT.